The T cell receptor (beta chain) under discussion was sequenced for a study of spatial heterogeneity in lung cancer. Germline-derived CDR1 and CDR2 are DFQATT and SNEGSKA (reference sequence). Losses at the gene ends were 0 bases for V and 14 bases for J; bases not matched to a gene: 11. CDR3 length equals 16 residues. This clonotype was seen repeatedly, ten times or more. Since the library was made to target alpha chains, this beta chain is a stray read and its abundance is not meaningful. Unique molecular identifiers, one per molecule, were present on every TCR cDNA molecule. Via MiXCR, TCRdb re-called the 5' RACE reads, giving one row per CDR3 protein. Here the sample spans approximately 11,000 distinct CDR3 sequences, about 4% being singletons. Time point in this sample: sample taken at primary tumor resection. Without sorting, whole RNA was sequenced from tumor, nontumor lung or frozen PBMC.

This material consisted of normal lung tissue next to the tumor, taken at surgery. The receptor was derived from a male donor with early-stage non-small cell lung cancer. The rearrangement joins TRBV20-1 to TRBJ2-1; 15 bases map to TRBD2. The CDR3 sequence: CSARDLGLAGGRLEFF. The CDR3 bases are TGCAGTGCTAGAGATCTAGGACTAGCGGGAGGGCGTCTCGAGTTCTTC.